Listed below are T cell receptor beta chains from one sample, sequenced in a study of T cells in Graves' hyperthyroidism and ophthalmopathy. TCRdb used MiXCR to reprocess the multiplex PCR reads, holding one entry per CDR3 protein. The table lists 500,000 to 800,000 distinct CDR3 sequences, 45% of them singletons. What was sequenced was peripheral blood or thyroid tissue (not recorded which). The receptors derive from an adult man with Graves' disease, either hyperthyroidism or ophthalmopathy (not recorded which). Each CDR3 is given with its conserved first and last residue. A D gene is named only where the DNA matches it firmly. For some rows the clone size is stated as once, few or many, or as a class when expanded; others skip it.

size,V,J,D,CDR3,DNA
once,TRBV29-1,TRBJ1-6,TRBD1,CSVRQGTGFNSPLHF,TGCAGTGTAAGACAGGGGACCGGTTTTAATTCACCCCTCCACTTT
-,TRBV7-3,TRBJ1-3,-,CASSLRSGDTIYF,TGTGCCAGCAGCTTACGTAGCGGAGACACCATATATTTT
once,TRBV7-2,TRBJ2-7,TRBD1,CASSPSAGGHLSYEQYF,TGTGCCAGCAGCCCATCAGCAGGGGGACACCTTTCCTACGAGCAGTACTTC
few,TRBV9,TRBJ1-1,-,CASSVAMGSTEAFF,TGTGCCAGCAGCGTAGCGATGGGGTCCACTGAAGCTTTCTTT
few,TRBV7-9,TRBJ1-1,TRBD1,CASSSPTGVNTEAFF,TGTGCCAGCAGCTCACCGACAGGGGTGAACACTGAAGCTTTCTTT
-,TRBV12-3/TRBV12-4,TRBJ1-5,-,CASSLGVDHPQHF,TGTGCCAGCAGTTTAGGGGTTGATCACCCCCAGCATTTT
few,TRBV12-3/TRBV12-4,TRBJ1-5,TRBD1,CASSFVQGSSNQPQHF,TGTGCCAGCAGTTTCGTACAGGGGAGCAGCAATCAGCCCCAGCATTTT
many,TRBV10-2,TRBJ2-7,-,CASQTSYEQYF,TGCGCCAGCCAGACTAGCTACGAGCAGTACTTC
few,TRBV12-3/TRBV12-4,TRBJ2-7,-,CASSDIPALAYEQYF,TGTGCCAGCAGTGATATCCCAGCCTTAGCCTACGAGCAGTACTTC
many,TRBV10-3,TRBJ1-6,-,CAIRETESSYNSPLHF,TGTGCCATCAGGGAGACAGAAAGCTCCTATAATTCACCCCTCCACTTT
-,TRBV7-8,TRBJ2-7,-,CASSWVQGRNSYEQYF,TGTGCCAGCAGCTGGGTGCAGGGGCGCAACTCTTACGAGCAGTACTTC
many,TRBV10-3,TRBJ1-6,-,CAISKDGYNSPLHF,TGTGCCATCAGTAAGGACGGTTATAATTCACCCCTCCACTTT
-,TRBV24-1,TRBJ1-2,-,CATVGGTFSGYTF,TGTGCCACCGTGGGAGGGACGTTCTCTGGCTACACCTTC
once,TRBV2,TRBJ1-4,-,CASSVLAGLFF,TGTGCCAGCAGTGTGCTAGCGGGACTGTTTTTT
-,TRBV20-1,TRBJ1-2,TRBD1,CSASSWTGADYGYTF,TGCAGTGCTAGTTCCTGGACAGGGGCGGACTATGGCTACACCTTC
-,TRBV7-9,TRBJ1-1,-,CASSLAVWAPNTEAFF,TGTGCCAGCAGCTTAGCAGTGTGGGCACCAAACACTGAAGCTTTCTTT
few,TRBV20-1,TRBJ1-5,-,CSAYPPTAYSNQPQHF,TGCAGTGCCTACCCCCCCACGGCGTATAGCAATCAGCCCCAGCATTTT
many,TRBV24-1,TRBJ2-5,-,CATSDPHRARETQYF,TGTGCCACCAGTGATCCCCACAGGGCCCGAGAGACCCAGTACTTC
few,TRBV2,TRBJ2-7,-,CASRTGTAYEQYF,TGTGCCAGTAGAACCGGGACGGCCTACGAGCAGTACTTC
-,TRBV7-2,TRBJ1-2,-,CASSLQHDYGYTF,TGTGCCAGCAGCTTACAACACGACTATGGCTACACCTTC
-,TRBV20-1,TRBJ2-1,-,CSARDSGQHNEQFF,TGCAGTGCTAGAGATTCCGGCCAGCACAATGAGCAGTTCTTC
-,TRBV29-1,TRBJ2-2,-,CSSGASVGTGELFF,TGCAGCTCAGGGGCTAGCGTGGGAACCGGGGAGCTGTTTTTT
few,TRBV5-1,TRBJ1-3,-,CASSLDPGNTIYF,TGCGCCAGCAGCTTAGACCCTGGAAACACCATATATTTT
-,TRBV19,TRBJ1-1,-,CASSKGGGGTEAFF,TGTGCCAGTAGTAAGGGGGGCGGGGGTACTGAAGCTTTCTTT
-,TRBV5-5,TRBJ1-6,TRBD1,CASKQGAGSPLHF,TGTGCCAGCAAACAGGGGGCTGGATCACCCCTCCACTTT
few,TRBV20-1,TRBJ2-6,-,CSASSRGGANVLTF,TGCAGTGCTAGTTCCCGGGGAGGGGCCAACGTCCTGACTTTC
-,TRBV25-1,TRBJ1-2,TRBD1,CATSDHRQGRIYGYTF,TGTGCCACCAGCGACCATCGACAGGGGAGGATCTATGGCTACACCTTC
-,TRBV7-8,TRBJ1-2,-,CASSSTEGIPNYGYTF,TGTGCCAGCAGCTCCACTGAGGGGATTCCTAACTATGGCTACACCTTC
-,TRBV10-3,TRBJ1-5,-,CAISELTVAGSQPQHF,TGTGCCATCAGTGAGCTGACAGTGGCAGGTAGTCAGCCCCAGCATTTT
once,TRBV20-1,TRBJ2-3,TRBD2,CSATTSGKTDTQYF,TGCAGTGCTACAACTAGCGGGAAGACAGATACGCAGTATTTT
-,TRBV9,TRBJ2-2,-,CASSVDSNTGELFF,TGTGCCAGCAGCGTAGACAGCAACACCGGGGAGCTGTTTTTT
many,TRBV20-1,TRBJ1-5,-,CSAIGAAQPQHF,TGCAGTGCTATCGGTGCGGCTCAGCCCCAGCATTTT
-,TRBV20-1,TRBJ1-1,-,CSAYAAGVNTEAFF,TGCAGTGCCTACGCCGCAGGGGTGAACACTGAAGCTTTCTTT
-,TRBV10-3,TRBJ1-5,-,CAISAGGRGQPQHF,TGTGCCATCAGTGCCGGGGGGCGAGGTCAGCCCCAGCATTTT
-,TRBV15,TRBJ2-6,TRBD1,CATSRGQGSGANVLTF,TGTGCCACCAGCAGAGGACAGGGCTCTGGGGCCAACGTCCTGACTTTC
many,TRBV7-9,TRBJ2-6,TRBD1,CASSHGTEGANVLTF,TGTGCCAGCAGCCACGGGACAGAGGGGGCCAACGTCCTGACTTTC
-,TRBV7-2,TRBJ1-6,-,CASSLAGQGLQNSPLHF,TGTGCCAGCAGCTTAGCTGGCCAGGGACTGCAAAATTCACCCCTCCACTTT
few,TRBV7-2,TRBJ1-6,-,CASSLTGGWPPSPLHF,TGTGCCAGCAGCTTAACGGGGGGCTGGCCTCCTTCACCCCTCCACTTT
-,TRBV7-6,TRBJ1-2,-,CASSLSTAVYGYTF,TGTGCCAGCAGCTTGTCGACGGCAGTCTATGGCTACACCTTC
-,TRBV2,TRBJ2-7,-,CALRGGETGYEQYF,TGTGCCCTTAGGGGGGGGGAGACTGGCTACGAGCAGTACTTC
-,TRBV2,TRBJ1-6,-,CASSEAVQDRGYTNSPLHF,TGTGCCAGCAGTGAAGCAGTGCAGGATCGGGGCTACACCAATTCACCCCTCCACTTT
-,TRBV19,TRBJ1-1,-,CASSTRGALTEAFF,TGTGCCAGTAGTACAAGGGGCGCCTTGACTGAAGCTTTCTTT